A single sample is the source of the 29 T cell receptor beta chains below, sequenced in a study of blood T cell repertoires in COVID-19 (dated by TCRdb to between 2020 and 2021). Libraries were built with the immunoSEQ multiplex PCR assay. TCRdb holds this immuneACCESS table with in-frame rearrangements only. Some clones are missing; in checked studies, unresolved V genes explain under half, and the rest has no known cause. This sample comprises around 160,000 clones, less than 90% of them detected only once. Of the sample, 5.8% is held by the ten largest clones. Sequenced sample: PBMCs or T cells enriched from blood (not recorded which). The origin of the receptors is a woman in her forties or fifties who had been exposed to COVID-19.

The table lists this clone with a count of one. This chain joins TRBV4-1 and TRBJ2-7; perhaps TRBD2 as D (6 bases). This CDR3 region has 14 residues. The germline V gene encodes CDR1 MGHRA and CDR2 YSYEKL. V was cut by 5 bases and J by 1 base, with 12 bases left in between. CDR3 sequence (DNA): TGCGCCAGCAGCTCCCGGGGGATTTCCTACGAGCAGTACTTC. This codes for CASSSRGISYEQYF.

This chain uses TRBV19 with TRBJ1-5, with 7 bases fitting TRBD1. The CDR3 is 15 amino acids. J gave up 0 bases and V 4 bases, and 3 bases lay outside the gene matches. The V gene's germline CDR1 is LNHDA and CDR2 SQIVND (reference sequence). The CDR3 DNA is TGTGCCAGTAGTAGGGGGACAGTTAGCAATCAGCCCCAGCATTTT. Translated: CASSRGTVSNQPQHF. The complete variable domain, with remaining parts taken from reference TRBV19 and TRBJ1-5, reads DGGITQSPKYLFRKEGQNVTLSCEQNLNHDAMYWYRQDPGQGLRLIYYSQIVNDFQKGDIAEGYSVSREKKESFPLTVTSAQKNPTAFYLCASSRGTVSNQPQHFGDGTRLSIL.

The chain has TRBV19 and TRBJ1-1; D is ambiguous. CDR3 length: 13 residues. Trimming stripped 6 bases from V and 5 bases from J, with 13 bases between. In germline, CDR1 is LNHDA, CDR2 SQIVND (reference sequence). The CDR3 protein is CASSIGRGTEAFF. In nucleotides, the CDR3 is TGTGCCAGTAGCATTGGGCGGGGTACTGAAGCTTTCTTT.

The rearrangement links TRBV6-5 to TRBJ2-7; possible D gene TRBD2, 6 bases. CDR3 length equals 14 residues. From germline, CDR1 is MNHEY and CDR2 SVGAGI. The germline V and J ends were trimmed by 2 bases and 1 base, with 9 bases remaining between them. CDR3 DNA: TGTGCCAGCAGTTACAGACTAGGATCCTACGAGCAGTACTTC. Protein sequence: CASSYRLGSYEQYF.

This sequence joins TRBV7-8 and TRBJ2-2, with D unclear. V shed 6 bases and J shed 1 base, with 6 bases lying between them. Germline assignment: CDR1 SGHVS and CDR2 FQNEAQ. The CDR3 is made up of 13 amino acids. CDR3 amino acids: CASRAGNTGELFF. In nucleotides, the CDR3 is TGTGCCAGCAGGGCAGGGAACACCGGGGAGCTGTTTTTT.

This chain connects TRBV4-3 to TRBJ1-6; TRBD1 matches at 7 bases. Germline V lookup: CDR1 LGHNA, CDR2 YSLEER. The V gene end was trimmed by 4 bases and the J gene end by 6 bases; junction bases not matched to a gene: 12. The CDR3 length is 17 residues. The CDR3 protein is CASSPSGLGQINSPLHF. In DNA form, the CDR3 reads TGCGCCAGCAGCCCCTCGGGCCTGGGACAGATTAATTCACCCCTCCACTTT.

The chain carries TRBV19 and TRBJ1-6, with D unresolved. The CDR3 is made up of 15 amino acids. CDR1 and CDR2 from the germline V gene are LNHDA and SQIVND (reference sequence). Trimming shortened V by 7 bases and J by 3 bases, and 13 bases separated the two germline ends. CDR3 amino acids: CASTPHSLYNSPLHF. The CDR3 region has the DNA TGTGCCAGTACCCCCCACAGCCTCTATAATTCACCCCTCCACTTT.

CDR3 loop: CATSGGLAGTDTQYF. CDR3 DNA sequence: TGTGCCACCAGCGGAGGACTAGCGGGGACAGATACGCAGTATTTT. The chain is built from TRBV15 and TRBJ2-3, with TRBD2 matching 12 bases. Germline V gene lookup returns CDR1 LNHNV and CDR2 YYDKDF (reference sequence). The trim removed 5 bases at V and 3 bases at J, leaving 3 bases unmatched. There are 15 residues in the CDR3. The full variable domain, in which reference TRBV15 and TRBJ2-3 provide the parts outside the CDR3, is DAMVIQNPRYQVTQFGKPVTLSCSQTLNHNVMYWYQQKSSQAPKLLFHYYDKDFNNEADTPDNFQSRRPNTSFCFLDIRSPGLGDTAMYLCATSGGLAGTDTQYFGPGTRLTVL.

V gene TRBV4-2 combines with J gene TRBJ2-3, with D perhaps matching TRBD2 (7 bases). Trimming left V 2 bases short and J 0 bases short, with 15 bases between. The CDR3 contains 17 residues. Germline CDR1 LGHNA, CDR2 YNFKEQ. The DNA for the CDR3 is TGTGCCAGCAGCCAAAAGGGGGGGGCATCGAGCACAGATACGCAGTATTTT. Translated, it gives CASSQKGGASSTDTQYF.

V usage is TRBV19 and J usage is TRBJ1-1, with 7 nucleotides matching TRBD1. The CDR3 is 14 amino acids. CDR1 and CDR2 from the germline V gene are LNHDA and SQIVND (reference sequence). V trimming: 4 bases; J trimming: 2 bases; junction bases outside the gene matches: 4. CDR3 in DNA: TGTGCCAGTAGTAAACAGGGGCCCAACACTGAAGCTTTCTTT. Protein product: CASSKQGPNTEAFF.

The chain recombines TRBV7-9 with TRBJ2-7; D may be TRBD2 (7 bases). In germline, CDR1 is SEHNR, CDR2 FQNEAQ (reference sequence). The V gene lost 7 bases and the J gene lost 5 bases, with 18 bases spanning the gap. This CDR3 comprises 14 residues. The CDR3 loop reads CASTGGKTADEQYF. Written as DNA, the CDR3 is TGTGCCAGCACGGGGGGCAAGACAGCTGACGAGCAGTACTTC.

The chain is built from TRBV5-4 and TRBJ2-3, with TRBD2 as a possible D gene (6 bases). This CDR3 has 14 residues. With 6 bases removed from V and 1 base from J, the gap between germline ends came to 12 bases. The germline CDR1 and CDR2 sequences are SGHNT and YYREEE (reference sequence). The CDR3 DNA follows: TGTGCCAGCACCCCGACTAGTCGCACAGATACGCAGTATTTT. As protein: CASTPTSRTDTQYF.

CDR3 amino acids: CASSPRDSLYGYTF. Written as DNA, the CDR3 is TGCGCCAGCAGCCCGCGGGACAGCCTCTATGGCTACACCTTC. V is TRBV4-1 and J is TRBJ1-2; 7 nucleotides match TRBD1. CDR3 length: 14 amino acids. With V trimmed by 4 bases and J by 4 bases, 6 bases remained unmatched. CDR1 MGHRA and CDR2 YSYEKL come from the germline V gene.

This chain joins TRBV6-6 and TRBJ1-5, with D perhaps matching TRBD1 (6 bases). Trimming pared 6 bases from V and 0 bases from J, leaving 12 bases between. Germline CDR1 reads MNHNY; CDR2 reads SVGAGI (reference sequence). The CDR3 is 15 amino acids. CDR3 loop: CASRPTGNSNQPQHF. The CDR3, as DNA: TGTGCCAGCAGGCCTACAGGGAATAGCAATCAGCCCCAGCATTTT.

The V gene is TRBV27, the J gene TRBJ2-7; tentative D call: TRBD1 (6 bases). V dropped 0 bases and J dropped 3 bases, with 18 bases sitting between them. The CDR3 covers 17 residues. Germline values: CDR1 MNHEY, CDR2 SMNVEV (reference sequence). CDR3 protein: CASSLSRNTGQNYEQYF. As DNA, the CDR3 is TGTGCCAGCAGTTTATCCCGGAACACGGGACAAAACTACGAGCAGTACTTC.

This chain joins TRBV27 and TRBJ1-4; D ambiguous. There are 18 residues in the CDR3. Looked up from germline, CDR1 is MNHEY and CDR2 is SMNVEV (reference sequence). Trimming cost V 3 bases and J 3 bases, with 20 bases left between them. CDR3 sequence reads: CASSFLSVGGLSNEKLFF. The CDR3 nucleotides are TGTGCCAGCAGTTTTTTGTCAGTGGGAGGGCTGTCTAATGAAAAACTGTTTTTT.

This clone occurred a few times. The CDR3 sequence is CASSLAGREWPGELFF. DNA for the CDR3: TGTGCCAGCAGCTTAGCTGGGCGGGAGTGGCCCGGGGAGCTGTTTTTT. The rearrangement links TRBV7-6 to TRBJ2-2, with TRBD2 matching 7 bases. The V gene's germline CDR1 is SGHVS and CDR2 FNYEAQ. This CDR3 is 16 amino acids long. The J segment lost 6 bases and the V segment lost 0 bases, leaving 7 bases of the junction unmatched. The full variable domain, in which reference TRBV7-6 and TRBJ2-2 provide the parts outside the CDR3, is GAGVSQSPRYKVTKRGQDVALRCDPISGHVSLYWYRQALGQGPEFLTYFNYEAQQDKSGLPNDRFSAERPEGSISTLTIQRTEQRDSAMYRCASSLAGREWPGELFFGEGSRLTVL.

This chain connects TRBV18 to TRBJ2-1, with 8 nucleotides matching TRBD1. After removal of 2 bases from V and 0 bases from J, the junction contained 6 bases not matched to a gene. This CDR3 region has 17 residues. Germline V lookup: CDR1 KGHSH, CDR2 LQKENI. In DNA, the CDR3 is TGTGCCAGCTCACCAAGGACAGGGCACAGCTCCTACAATGAGCAGTTCTTC. Translating gives CASSPRTGHSSYNEQFF.

With respect to this clone: Other DNA sequences in this sample translate to the same CDR3. The V call is TRBV6-5, the J call TRBJ1-2, with D possibly TRBD1 on 5 matching bases. Germline-derived CDR1 and CDR2 are MNHEY and SVGAGI. The CDR3 is made up of 13 amino acids. V was pared by 8 bases and J by 1 base, with 11 bases between. The CDR3 region is CASSSGGNYGYTF. The CDR3 region has the DNA TGTGCCAGCTCTAGCGGGGGTAACTATGGCTACACCTTC.

This chain links TRBV6-5 with TRBJ2-7, with D tentatively TRBD1 (6 bases). V was trimmed by 10 bases and J by 8 bases, leaving 21 bases between them. In germline, CDR1 is MNHEY, CDR2 SVGAGI. This CDR3 is built from 13 residues. CDR3 DNA: TGTGCCACCCAGATCCGGGACACGGACCAGCAGTACTTC. It encodes CATQIRDTDQQYF.

This clone occurred a few times. This chain uses TRBV30 with TRBJ1-1; D is unresolved. The germline V and J ends were trimmed by 2 bases and 1 base, with 11 bases remaining between them. The CDR3 covers 14 residues. Germline loops: CDR1 GTSNPN, CDR2 SVGIG (reference sequence). The CDR3 reads CAWSFGEANTEAFF. CDR3 DNA: TGTGCCTGGAGTTTTGGTGAGGCGAACACTGAAGCTTTCTTT.

The chain links TRBV9 to TRBJ2-2; TRBD1 agrees at 7 bases. The CDR3 extends over 15 amino acids. CDR1 and CDR2 (germline): SGDLS, YYNGEE. With V trimmed by 5 bases and J by 0 bases, 4 bases remained unmatched. For the CDR3, the DNA is TGTGCCAGCAGATCGACAGGGTCGAACACCGGGGAGCTGTTTTTT. Translated, it gives CASRSTGSNTGELFF.

The V gene is TRBV7-9, the J gene TRBJ1-5; TRBD1 is a possible D gene (5 bases). Trimming took 4 bases from V and 2 from J, leaving 18 bases between them. Germline CDR1 reads SEHNR; CDR2 reads FQNEAQ (reference sequence). This CDR3 has 17 residues. In DNA, the CDR3 is TGTGCCAGCAGCTCCTGGTTAGGGGTAAGGGGCAATCAGCCCCAGCATTTT. This codes for CASSSWLGVRGNQPQHF. The full variable domain, in which reference TRBV7-9 and TRBJ1-5 provide the parts outside the CDR3, is DTGVSQNPRHKITKRGQNVTFRCDPISEHNRLYWYRQTLGQGPEFLTYFQNEAQLEKSRLLSDRFSAERPKGSFSTLEIQRTEQGDSAMYLCASSSWLGVRGNQPQHFGDGTRLSIL.

The chain is built from TRBV5-1 and TRBJ1-1; D is uncertain. V was shortened by 0 bases and J by 0 bases, with 6 bases between the two germline ends. The germline V gene encodes CDR1 SGHRS and CDR2 YFSETQ. The CDR3 loop spans 14 amino acids. CDR3 coding DNA: TGCGCCAGCAGCTTGGGACACCTGAACACTGAAGCTTTCTTT. This gives the protein CASSLGHLNTEAFF.

This sequence joins TRBV7-8 and TRBJ2-1, with a possible D match to TRBD2 (8 bases). V was clipped by 3 bases and J by 9 bases, with 24 bases between them. The CDR3 totals 17 residues. From germline, CDR1 is SGHVS and CDR2 FQNEAQ. The CDR3 region is CASSLEGAAGVRIEQFF. CDR3 bases: TGTGCCAGCAGCTTGGAGGGGGCAGCGGGAGTAAGAATTGAGCAGTTCTTC.

The chain uses TRBV7-2 and TRBJ1-2; the match to TRBD1 covers 7 bases. CDR1 SGHTA and CDR2 FQGNSA come from the germline V gene. V shed 4 bases, J shed 4 bases, and the junction held 6 bases outside the gene matches. The CDR3 runs to 14 residues. CDR3 in DNA: TGTGCCAGCAGCTCAGGGACAGCCCGCTATGGCTACACCTTC. Translated: CASSSGTARYGYTF.

The chain recombines TRBV5-8 with TRBJ1-6; 8 bases fit TRBD1. J gave up 10 bases and V 3 bases, and 6 bases lay outside the gene matches. This CDR3 spans 14 amino acids. Germline V CDR1 and CDR2: SGHTS, YDEGEE. CDR3 bases: TGTGCCAGCAGCTGGACAGGGAGGCGATCACCCCTCCACTTT. It codes for CASSWTGRRSPLHF.

The V gene is TRBV20-1, the J gene TRBJ1-1; D not certain. Trimming left V 6 bases short and J 5 bases short, with 10 bases between. This CDR3 has 11 residues. Per the germline V gene, CDR1 is DFQATT and CDR2 is SNEGSKA (reference sequence). This CDR3 is CSARVGTEAFF. In DNA, the CDR3 is TGCAGTGCGCGGGTAGGAACTGAAGCTTTCTTT.

The chain is built from TRBV14 and TRBJ1-1; D gene unclear. V was pared by 1 base and J by 0 bases, with 9 bases between. The CDR3 is 15 residues long. The V gene's germline CDR1 is SGHDN and CDR2 FVKESK. The CDR3 coding sequence is TGTGCCAGCAGCCAAGGCGGCCCTATGAACACTGAAGCTTTCTTT. Its protein is CASSQGGPMNTEAFF.